The 5 T cell receptor beta chains presented below share a single source sample, sequenced in a study of T cells in Graves' hyperthyroidism and ophthalmopathy. Using RNA transcripts as the source, TCR beta CDR3 regions were amplified. First-round RT-PCR of the TCR CDR3 relied on the HTBI primer set. Using its own MiXCR run on the multiplex PCR reads, TCRdb lists one record per CDR3 protein. The sample consists of about 360,000 distinct CDR3 sequences, roughly 13% of them appearing once. The sequencing input was blood. Source of these receptors: a man under 40 with Graves' hyperthyroidism that later progressed to Graves' ophthalmopathy.

This clonotype was counted many times. The chain carries TRBV12-5 and TRBJ2-2, with D possibly called TRBD1 or TRBD2 (6 bases each). Germline CDR1 reads LGHNT; CDR2 reads FRNRAP. The CDR3 is made up of 15 amino acids. The ends were cut back, 3 bases at V and 1 base at J, with 9 bases in the middle. Written as DNA, the CDR3 is TGTGCTAGTGGTTTCGGGGGCCTGAACACCGGGGAGCTGTTTTTT. Translated, it gives CASGFGGLNTGELFF.

This clonotype was counted ten times or more. CDR3 region: CASSGAHNYEQYF. In nucleotides, the CDR3 is TGTGCCAGCAGCGGGGCGCACAACTACGAGCAGTACTTC. The chain uses TRBV28 and TRBJ2-7; tentatively, D is TRBD1 or TRBD2 (5 bases each). Germline-derived CDR1 and CDR2 are MDHEN and SYDVKM. V was cut by 6 bases and J by 3 bases, with 12 bases left in between. The CDR3 is made up of 13 amino acids.

There are many counts of this clonotype. The chain joins TRBV28 to TRBJ2-7, with D perhaps matching TRBD2 (6 bases). Germline V gene data show CDR1 as MDHEN and CDR2 as SYDVKM. V was clipped by 3 bases and J by 2 bases, with 14 bases between them. There are 15 residues in the CDR3. The CDR3 sequence: CASSFSQGGPYEQYF. DNA for the CDR3: TGTGCCAGCAGTTTTAGTCAGGGAGGTCCCTACGAGCAGTACTTC.

V is TRBV4-1 and J is TRBJ2-3; the D call may be TRBD1 or TRBD2 (5 bases each). CDR1 and CDR2 (germline): MGHRA, YSYEKL. V gave up 5 bases and J gave up 9 bases, with 15 bases separating them. The CDR3 consists of 13 residues. The CDR3 region has the DNA TGCGCCAGCAGCGCCCTAACAGGAGGCACGCAGTATTTT. Encoded protein: CASSALTGGTQYF.

The table lists this clonotype with many counts. The chain uses TRBV20-1 and TRBJ2-5, with a weak D call TRBD1 (6 bases). CDR1 and CDR2 from the germline V gene are DFQATT and SNEGSKA (reference sequence). Trimming removed 5 bases at V and 1 base at J, with 14 bases between. This CDR3 is 14 amino acids long. CDR3 loop: CSAQPWGLQETQYF. The CDR3 DNA follows: TGCAGTGCTCAACCCTGGGGGCTCCAAGAGACCCAGTACTTC.